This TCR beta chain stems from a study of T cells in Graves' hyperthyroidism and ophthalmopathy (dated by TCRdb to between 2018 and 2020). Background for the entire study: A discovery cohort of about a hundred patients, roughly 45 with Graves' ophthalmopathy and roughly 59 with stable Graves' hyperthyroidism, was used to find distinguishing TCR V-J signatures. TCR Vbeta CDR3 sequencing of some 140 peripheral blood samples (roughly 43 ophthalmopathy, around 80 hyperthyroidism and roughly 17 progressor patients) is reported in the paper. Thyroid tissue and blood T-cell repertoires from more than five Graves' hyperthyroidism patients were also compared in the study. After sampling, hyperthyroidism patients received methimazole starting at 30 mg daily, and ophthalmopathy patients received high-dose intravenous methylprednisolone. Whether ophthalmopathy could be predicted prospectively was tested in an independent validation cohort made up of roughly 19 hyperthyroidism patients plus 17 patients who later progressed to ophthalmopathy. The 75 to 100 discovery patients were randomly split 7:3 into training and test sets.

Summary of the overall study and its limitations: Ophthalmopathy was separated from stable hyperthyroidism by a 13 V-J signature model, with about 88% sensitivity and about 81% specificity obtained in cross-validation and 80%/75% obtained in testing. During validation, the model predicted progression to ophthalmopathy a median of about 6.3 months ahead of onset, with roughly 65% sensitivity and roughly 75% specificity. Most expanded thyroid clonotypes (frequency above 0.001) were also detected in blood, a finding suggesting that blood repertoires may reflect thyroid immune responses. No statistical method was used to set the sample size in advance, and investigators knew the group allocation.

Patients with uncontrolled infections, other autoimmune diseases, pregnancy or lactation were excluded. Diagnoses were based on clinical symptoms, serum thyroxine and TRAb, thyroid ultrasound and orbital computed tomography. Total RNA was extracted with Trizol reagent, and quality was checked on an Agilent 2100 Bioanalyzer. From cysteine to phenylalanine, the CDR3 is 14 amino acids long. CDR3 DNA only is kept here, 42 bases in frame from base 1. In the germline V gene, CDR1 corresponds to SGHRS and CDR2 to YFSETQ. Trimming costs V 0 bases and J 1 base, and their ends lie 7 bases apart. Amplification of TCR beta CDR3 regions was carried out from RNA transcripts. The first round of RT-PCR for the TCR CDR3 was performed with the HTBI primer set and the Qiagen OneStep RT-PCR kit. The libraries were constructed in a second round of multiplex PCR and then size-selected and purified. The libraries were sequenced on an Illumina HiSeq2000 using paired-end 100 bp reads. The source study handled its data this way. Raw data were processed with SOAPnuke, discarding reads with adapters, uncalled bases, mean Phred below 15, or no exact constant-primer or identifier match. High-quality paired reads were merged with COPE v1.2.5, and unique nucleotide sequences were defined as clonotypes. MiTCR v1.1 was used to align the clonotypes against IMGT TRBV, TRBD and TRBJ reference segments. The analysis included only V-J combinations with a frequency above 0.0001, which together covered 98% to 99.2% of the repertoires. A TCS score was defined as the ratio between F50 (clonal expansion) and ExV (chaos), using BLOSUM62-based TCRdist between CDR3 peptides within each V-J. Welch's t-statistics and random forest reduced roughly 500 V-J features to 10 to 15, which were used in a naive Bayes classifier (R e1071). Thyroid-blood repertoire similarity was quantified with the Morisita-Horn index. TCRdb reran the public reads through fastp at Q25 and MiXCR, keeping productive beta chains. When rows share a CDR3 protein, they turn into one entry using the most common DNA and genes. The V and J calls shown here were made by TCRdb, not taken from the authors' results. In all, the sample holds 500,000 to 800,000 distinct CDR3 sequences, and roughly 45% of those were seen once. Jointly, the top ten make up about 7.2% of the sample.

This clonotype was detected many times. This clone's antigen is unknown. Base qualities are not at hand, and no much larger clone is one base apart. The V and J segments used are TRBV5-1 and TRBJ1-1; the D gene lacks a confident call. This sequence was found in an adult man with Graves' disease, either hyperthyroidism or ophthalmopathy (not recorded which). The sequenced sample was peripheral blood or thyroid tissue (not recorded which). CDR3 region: CASSLGHPNTEAFF. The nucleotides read TGCGCCAGCAGCTTGGGACACCCGAACACTGAAGCTTTCTTT.